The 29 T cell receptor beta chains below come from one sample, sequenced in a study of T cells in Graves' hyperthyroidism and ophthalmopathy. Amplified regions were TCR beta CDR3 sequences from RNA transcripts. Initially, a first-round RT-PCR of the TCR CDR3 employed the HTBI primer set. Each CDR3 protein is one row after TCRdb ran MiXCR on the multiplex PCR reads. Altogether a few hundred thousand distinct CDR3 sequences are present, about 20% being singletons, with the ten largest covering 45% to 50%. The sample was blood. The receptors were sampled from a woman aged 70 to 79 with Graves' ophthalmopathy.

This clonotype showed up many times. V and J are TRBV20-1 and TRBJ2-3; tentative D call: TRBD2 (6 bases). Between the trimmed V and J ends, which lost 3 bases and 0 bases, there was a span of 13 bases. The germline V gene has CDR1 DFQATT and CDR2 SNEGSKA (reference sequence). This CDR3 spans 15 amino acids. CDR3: CSASVGGVSTDTQYF. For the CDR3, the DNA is TGCAGTGCTAGCGTCGGCGGGGTTAGCACAGATACGCAGTATTTT.

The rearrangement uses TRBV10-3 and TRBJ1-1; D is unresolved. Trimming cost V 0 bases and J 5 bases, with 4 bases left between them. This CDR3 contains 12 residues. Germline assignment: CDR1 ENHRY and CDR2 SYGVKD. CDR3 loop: CAISESRTEAFF. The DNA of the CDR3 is TGTGCCATCAGTGAGTCGAGGACTGAAGCTTTCTTT.

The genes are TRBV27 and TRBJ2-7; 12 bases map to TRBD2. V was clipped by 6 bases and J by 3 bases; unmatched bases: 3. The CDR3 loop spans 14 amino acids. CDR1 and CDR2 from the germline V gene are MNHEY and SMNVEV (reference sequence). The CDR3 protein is CASRGLAGFYEQYF. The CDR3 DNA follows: TGTGCCAGCAGGGGACTAGCGGGTTTCTACGAGCAGTACTTC.

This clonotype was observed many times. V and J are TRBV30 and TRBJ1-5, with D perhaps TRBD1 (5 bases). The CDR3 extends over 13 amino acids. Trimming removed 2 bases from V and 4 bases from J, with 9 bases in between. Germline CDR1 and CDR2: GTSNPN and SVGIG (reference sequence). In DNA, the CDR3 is TGTGCCTGGAGTTCAGGGTCAAATCAGCCCCAGCATTTT. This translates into CAWSSGSNQPQHF.

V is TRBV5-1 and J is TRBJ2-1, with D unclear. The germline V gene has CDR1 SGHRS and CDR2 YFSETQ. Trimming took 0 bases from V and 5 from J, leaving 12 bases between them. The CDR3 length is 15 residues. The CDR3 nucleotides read TGCGCCAGCAGCTTGGAGATCAGGTTCGACAATGAGCAGTTCTTC. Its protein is CASSLEIRFDNEQFF.

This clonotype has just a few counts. The DNA for the CDR3 is TGTGCCAGCAGCCCTAGGTTGAACTACGAGCAGTACTTC. Residues: CASSPRLNYEQYF. This chain connects TRBV14 to TRBJ2-7; D call uncertain. Trimming stripped 4 bases from V and 3 bases from J, with 10 bases between. Germline V gives CDR1 SGHDN, CDR2 FVKESK. The CDR3 runs to 13 residues.

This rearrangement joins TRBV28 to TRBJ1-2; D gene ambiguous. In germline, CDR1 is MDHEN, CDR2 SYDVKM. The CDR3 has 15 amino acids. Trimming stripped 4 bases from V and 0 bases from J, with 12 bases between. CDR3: CASSSYSGSNYGYTF. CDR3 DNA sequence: TGTGCCAGCAGTTCCTACAGCGGTTCTAACTATGGCTACACCTTC.

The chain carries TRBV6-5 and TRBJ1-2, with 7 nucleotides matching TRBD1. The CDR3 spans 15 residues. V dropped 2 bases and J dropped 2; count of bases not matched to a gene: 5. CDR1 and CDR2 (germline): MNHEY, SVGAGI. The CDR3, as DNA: TGTGCCAGCAGTTACCCCGCAGGGGGGAACTATGGCTACACCTTC. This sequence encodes CASSYPAGGNYGYTF.

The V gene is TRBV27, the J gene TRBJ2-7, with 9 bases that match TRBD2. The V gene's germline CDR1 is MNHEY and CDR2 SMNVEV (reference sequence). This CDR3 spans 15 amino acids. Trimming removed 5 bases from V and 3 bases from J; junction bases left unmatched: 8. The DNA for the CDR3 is TGTGCCAGCAGTATTATAGCGGGAGAGCGCTACGAGCAGTACTTC. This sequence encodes CASSIIAGERYEQYF.

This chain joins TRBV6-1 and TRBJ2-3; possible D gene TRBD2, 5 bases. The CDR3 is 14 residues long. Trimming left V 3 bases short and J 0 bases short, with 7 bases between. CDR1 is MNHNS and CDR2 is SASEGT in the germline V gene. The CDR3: CASSDGGSTDTQYF. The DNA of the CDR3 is TGTGCCAGCAGTGATGGCGGGAGCACAGATACGCAGTATTTT.

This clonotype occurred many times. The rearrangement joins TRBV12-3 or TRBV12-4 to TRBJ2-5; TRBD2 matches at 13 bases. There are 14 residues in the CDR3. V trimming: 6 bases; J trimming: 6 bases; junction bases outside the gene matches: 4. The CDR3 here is CASRGTSGIKTQYF. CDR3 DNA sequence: TGTGCCAGCAGAGGGACTAGCGGGATCAAGACCCAGTACTTC.

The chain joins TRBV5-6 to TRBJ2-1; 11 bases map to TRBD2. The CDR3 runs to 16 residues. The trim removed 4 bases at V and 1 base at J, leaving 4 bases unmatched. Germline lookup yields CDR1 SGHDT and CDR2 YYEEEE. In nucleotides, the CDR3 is TGTGCCAGCAGCCGGGGACTAGCGGAGTCCTACAATGAGCAGTTCTTC. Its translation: CASSRGLAESYNEQFF.

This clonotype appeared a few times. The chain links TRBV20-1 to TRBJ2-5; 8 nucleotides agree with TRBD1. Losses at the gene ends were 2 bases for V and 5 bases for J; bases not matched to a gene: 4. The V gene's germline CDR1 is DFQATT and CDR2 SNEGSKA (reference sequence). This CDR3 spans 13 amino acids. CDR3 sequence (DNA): TGCAGTGCTAGACCCTGGACAGGGGAGACCCAGTACTTC. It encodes CSARPWTGETQYF.

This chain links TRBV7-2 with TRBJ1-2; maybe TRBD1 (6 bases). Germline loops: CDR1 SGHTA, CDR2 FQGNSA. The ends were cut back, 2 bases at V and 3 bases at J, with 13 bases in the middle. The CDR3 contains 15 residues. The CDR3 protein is CASSLLPGGDYGYTF. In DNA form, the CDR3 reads TGTGCCAGCAGCTTATTACCTGGGGGCGACTATGGCTACACCTTC.

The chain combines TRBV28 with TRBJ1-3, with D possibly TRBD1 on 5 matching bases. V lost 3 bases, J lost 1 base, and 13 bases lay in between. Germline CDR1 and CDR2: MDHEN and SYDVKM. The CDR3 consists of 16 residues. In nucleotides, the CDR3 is TGTGCCAGCAGTTTGTCCGGGGCTACTTCTGGAAACACCATATATTTT. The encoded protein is CASSLSGATSGNTIYF.

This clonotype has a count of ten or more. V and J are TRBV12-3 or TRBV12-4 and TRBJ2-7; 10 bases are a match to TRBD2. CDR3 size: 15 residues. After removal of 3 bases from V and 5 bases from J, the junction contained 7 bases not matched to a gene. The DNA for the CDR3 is TGTGCCAGCAGTTTTTCCCTAGCGGGGGCTAACGAGCAGTACTTC. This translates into CASSFSLAGANEQYF.

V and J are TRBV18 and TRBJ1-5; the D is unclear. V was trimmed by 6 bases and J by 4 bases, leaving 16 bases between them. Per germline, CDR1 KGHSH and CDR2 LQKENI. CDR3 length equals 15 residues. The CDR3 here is CASSRVWTENQPQHF. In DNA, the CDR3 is TGTGCCAGCTCCCGCGTTTGGACGGAAAATCAGCCCCAGCATTTT.

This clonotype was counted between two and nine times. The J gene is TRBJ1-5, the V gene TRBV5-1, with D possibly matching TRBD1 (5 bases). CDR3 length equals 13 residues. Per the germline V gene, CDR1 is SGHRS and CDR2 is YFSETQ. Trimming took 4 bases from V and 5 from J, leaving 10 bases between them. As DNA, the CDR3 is TGCGCCAGCAGCCGATGGGGGGATCAGCCCCAGCATTTT. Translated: CASSRWGDQPQHF.

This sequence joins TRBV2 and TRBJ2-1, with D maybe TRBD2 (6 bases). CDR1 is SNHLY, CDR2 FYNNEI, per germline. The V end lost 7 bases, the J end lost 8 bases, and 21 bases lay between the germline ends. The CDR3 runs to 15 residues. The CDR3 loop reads CASTKGGTPSDEQFF. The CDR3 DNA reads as TGTGCCAGCACCAAAGGAGGGACTCCAAGCGATGAGCAGTTCTTC.

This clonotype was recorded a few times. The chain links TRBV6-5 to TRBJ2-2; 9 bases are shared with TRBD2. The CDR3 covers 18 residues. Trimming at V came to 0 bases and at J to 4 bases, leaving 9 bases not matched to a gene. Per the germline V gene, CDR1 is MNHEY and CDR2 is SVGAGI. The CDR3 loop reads CASSYSSSDSGSTGELFF. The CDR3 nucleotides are TGTGCCAGCAGTTACTCTAGCTCGGATAGCGGGAGCACCGGGGAGCTGTTTTTT.

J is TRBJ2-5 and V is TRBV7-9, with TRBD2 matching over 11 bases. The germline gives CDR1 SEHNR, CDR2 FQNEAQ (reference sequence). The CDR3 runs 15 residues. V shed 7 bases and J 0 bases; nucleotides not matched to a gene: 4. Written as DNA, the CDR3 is TGTGCCAGCACCGGGACTAGCGGAAACCAAGAGACCCAGTACTTC. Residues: CASTGTSGNQETQYF.

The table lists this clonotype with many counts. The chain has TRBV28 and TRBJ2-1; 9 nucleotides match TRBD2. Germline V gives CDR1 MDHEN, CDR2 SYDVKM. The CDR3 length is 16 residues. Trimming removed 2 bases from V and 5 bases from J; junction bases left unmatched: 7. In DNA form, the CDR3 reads TGTGCCAGCAGTTTAGGTAGCGGGAGTAATAACAATGAGCAGTTCTTC. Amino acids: CASSLGSGSNNNEQFF.

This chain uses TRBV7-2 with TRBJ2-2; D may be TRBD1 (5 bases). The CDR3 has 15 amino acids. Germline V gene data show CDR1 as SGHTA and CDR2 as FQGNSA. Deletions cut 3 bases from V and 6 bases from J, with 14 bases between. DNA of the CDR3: TGTGCCAGCAGCTTGGAGTGGACAAGATCCGGGGAGCTGTTTTTT. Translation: CASSLEWTRSGELFF.

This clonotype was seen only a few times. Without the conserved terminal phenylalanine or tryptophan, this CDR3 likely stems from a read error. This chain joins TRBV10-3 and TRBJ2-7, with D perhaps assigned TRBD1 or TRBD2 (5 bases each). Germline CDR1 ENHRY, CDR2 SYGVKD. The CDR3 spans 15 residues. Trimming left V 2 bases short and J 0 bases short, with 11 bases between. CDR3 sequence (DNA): TGTGCCATCAGTGAGCTCCCCGGGACCTCCTACGAGCAGTACCTC. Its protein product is CAISELPGTSYEQYL.

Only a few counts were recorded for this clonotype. For the CDR3, the DNA is TGCAGCGTTGAAGACCCAAAAATGGACAGGGGCGGTACAGATACGCAGTATTTT. Translating gives CSVEDPKMDRGGTDTQYF. The chain has TRBV29-1 and TRBJ2-3; 9 nucleotides line up with TRBD1. CDR3 size: 18 residues. V shed 0 bases and J 3 bases; nucleotides not matched to a gene: 13. Germline V gives CDR1 SQVTM, CDR2 ANQGSEA.

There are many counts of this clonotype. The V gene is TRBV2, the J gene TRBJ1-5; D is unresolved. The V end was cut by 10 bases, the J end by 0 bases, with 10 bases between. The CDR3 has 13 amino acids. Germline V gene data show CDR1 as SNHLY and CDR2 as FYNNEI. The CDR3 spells CATAGNSNQPQHF. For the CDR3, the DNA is TGTGCCACCGCGGGGAATAGCAATCAGCCCCAGCATTTT. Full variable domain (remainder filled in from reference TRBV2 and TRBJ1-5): EPEVTQTPSHQVTQMGQEVILRCVPISNHLYFYWYRQILGQKVEFLVSFYNNEISEKSEIFDDQFSVERPDGSNFTLKIRSTKLEDSAMYFCATAGNSNQPQHFGDGTRLSIL.

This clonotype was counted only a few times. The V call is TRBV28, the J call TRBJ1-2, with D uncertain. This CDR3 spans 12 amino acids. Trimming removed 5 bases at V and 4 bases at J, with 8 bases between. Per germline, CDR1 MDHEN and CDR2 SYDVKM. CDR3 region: CASSNGLYGYTF. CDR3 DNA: TGTGCCAGCAGTAACGGGCTCTATGGCTACACCTTC.

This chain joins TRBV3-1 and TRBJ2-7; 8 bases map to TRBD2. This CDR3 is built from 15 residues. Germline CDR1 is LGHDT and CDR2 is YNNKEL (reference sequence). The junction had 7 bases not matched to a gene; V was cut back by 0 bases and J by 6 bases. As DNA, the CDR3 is TGTGCCAGCAGCCAAGACGGACTAGCTTATGGCGAGCAGTACTTC. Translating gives CASSQDGLAYGEQYF.

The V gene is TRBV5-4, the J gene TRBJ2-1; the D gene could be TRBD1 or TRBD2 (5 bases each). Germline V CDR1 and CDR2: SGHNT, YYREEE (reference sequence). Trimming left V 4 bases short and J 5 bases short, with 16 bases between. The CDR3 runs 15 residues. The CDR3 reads CASSRILQGDNEQFF. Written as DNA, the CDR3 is TGTGCCAGCAGCCGGATTTTGCAGGGAGACAATGAGCAGTTCTTC.